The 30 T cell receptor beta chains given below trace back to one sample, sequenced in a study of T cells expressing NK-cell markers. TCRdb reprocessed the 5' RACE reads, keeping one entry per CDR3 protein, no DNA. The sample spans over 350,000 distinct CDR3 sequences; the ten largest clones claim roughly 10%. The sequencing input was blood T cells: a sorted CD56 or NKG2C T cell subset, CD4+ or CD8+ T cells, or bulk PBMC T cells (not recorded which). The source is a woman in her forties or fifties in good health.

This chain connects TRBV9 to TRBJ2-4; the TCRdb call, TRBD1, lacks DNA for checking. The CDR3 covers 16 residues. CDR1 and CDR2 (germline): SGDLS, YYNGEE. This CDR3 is CASSTGQGPAKNIQYF. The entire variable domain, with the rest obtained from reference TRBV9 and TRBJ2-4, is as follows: DSGVTQTPKHLITATGQRVTLRCSPRSGDLSVYWYQQSLDQGLQFLIQYYNGEERAKGNILERFSAQQFPDLHSELNLSSLELGDSALYFCASSTGQGPAKNIQYFGAGTRLSVL.

The CDR3 region is CASKRQGYTEAFF. This chain uses TRBV6-1 with TRBJ1-1; the D call of TRBD1 rests on TCRdb alone, since no DNA is present to check it. Germline loops: CDR1 MNHNS, CDR2 SASEGT. The CDR3 runs 13 residues.

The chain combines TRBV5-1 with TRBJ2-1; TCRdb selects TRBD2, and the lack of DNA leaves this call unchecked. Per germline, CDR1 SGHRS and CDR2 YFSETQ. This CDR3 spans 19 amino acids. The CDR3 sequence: CASSPIGLAGVGSYNEQFF.

CDR3 protein: CASTLLEGQPQHF. V and J are TRBV12-3 or TRBV12-4 and TRBJ1-5. CDR3 length: 13 amino acids.

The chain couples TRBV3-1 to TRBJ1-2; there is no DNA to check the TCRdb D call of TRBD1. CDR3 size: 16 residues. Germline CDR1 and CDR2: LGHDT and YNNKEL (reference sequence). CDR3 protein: CASSHSARLSSYGYTF.

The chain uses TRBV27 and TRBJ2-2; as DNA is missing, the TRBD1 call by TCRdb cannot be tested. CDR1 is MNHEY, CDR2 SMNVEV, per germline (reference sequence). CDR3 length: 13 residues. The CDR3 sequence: CASRGVVAGELFF.

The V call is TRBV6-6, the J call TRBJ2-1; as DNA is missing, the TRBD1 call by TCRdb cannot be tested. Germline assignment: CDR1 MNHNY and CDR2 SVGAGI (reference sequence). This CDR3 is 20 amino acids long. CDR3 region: CASSYPRRGTGTESRNEQFF.

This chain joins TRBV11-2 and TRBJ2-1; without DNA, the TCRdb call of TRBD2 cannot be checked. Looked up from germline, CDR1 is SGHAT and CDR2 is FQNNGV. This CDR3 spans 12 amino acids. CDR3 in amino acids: CASSLPGRAQFF.

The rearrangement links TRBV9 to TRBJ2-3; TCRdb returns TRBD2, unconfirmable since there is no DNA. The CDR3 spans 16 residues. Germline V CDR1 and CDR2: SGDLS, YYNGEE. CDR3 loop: CASSVDAAGYTDTQYF.

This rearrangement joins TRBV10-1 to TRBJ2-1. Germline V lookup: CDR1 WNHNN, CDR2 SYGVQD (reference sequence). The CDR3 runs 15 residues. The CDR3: CASSESAGPLNEQFF.

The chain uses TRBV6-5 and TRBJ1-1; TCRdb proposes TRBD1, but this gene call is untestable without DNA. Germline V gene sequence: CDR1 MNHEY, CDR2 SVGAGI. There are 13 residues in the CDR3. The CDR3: CASKQGAGTEAFF.

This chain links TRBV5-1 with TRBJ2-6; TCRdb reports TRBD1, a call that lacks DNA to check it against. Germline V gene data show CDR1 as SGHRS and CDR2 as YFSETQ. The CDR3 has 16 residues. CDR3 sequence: CASSAVNRAGANVLTF.

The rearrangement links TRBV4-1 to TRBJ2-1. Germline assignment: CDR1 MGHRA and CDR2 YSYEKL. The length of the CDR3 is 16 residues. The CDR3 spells CASSQDNTSPYNEQFF.

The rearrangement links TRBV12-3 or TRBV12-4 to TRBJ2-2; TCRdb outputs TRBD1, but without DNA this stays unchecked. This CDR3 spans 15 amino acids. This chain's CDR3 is CASSPDGGVPGELFF.

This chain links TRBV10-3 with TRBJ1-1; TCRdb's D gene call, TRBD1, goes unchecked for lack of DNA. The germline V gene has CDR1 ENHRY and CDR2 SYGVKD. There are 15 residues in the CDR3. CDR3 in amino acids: CAISDPDRANTEAFF.

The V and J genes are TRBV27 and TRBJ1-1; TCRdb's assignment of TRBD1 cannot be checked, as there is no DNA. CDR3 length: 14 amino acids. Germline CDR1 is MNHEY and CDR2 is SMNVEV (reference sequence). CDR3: CASSPTTGLAEAFF.

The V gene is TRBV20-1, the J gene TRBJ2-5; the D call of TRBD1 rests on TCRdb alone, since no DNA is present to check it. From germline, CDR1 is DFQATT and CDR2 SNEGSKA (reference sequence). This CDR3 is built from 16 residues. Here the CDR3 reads CSATDRDRGRGETQYF.

The CDR3 reads CSVVLTENYGYTF. V and J are TRBV29-1 and TRBJ1-2; checking the TCRdb D call of TRBD1 is not possible without DNA. The CDR3 has 13 amino acids. CDR1 SQVTM and CDR2 ANQGSEA come from the germline V gene.

CDR3 protein: CATRSQRGGTDTQYF. The chain links TRBV7-8 to TRBJ2-3; TCRdb lists TRBD2, though no DNA is available to test this call. Per germline, CDR1 SGHVS and CDR2 FQNEAQ. This CDR3 spans 15 amino acids. Full variable domain (missing parts from reference TRBV7-8 and TRBJ2-3): GAGVSQSPRYKVAKRGQDVALRCDPISGHVSLFWYQQALGQGPEFLTYFQNEAQLDKSGLPSDRFFAERPEGSVSTLKIQRTQQEDSAVYLCATRSQRGGTDTQYFGPGTRLTVL.

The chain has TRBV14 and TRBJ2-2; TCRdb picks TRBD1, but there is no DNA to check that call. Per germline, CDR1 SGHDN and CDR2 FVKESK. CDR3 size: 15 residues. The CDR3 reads CASSQRTGIIGELFF.

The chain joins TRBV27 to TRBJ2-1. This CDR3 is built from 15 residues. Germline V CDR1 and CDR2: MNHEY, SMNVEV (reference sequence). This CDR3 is CASSFIGTGYNEQFF.

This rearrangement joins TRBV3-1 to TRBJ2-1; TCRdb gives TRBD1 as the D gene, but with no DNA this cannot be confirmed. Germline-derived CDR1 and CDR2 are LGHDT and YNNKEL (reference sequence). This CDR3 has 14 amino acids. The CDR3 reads CASSQRLDGGEQFF.

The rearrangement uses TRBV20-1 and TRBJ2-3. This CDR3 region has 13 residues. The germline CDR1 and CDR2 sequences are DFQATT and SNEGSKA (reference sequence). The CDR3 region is CSAIGPEKNTQYF.

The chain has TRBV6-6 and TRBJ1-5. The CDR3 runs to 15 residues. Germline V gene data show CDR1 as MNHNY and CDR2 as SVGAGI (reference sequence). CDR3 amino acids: CASSYSIISNQPQHF.

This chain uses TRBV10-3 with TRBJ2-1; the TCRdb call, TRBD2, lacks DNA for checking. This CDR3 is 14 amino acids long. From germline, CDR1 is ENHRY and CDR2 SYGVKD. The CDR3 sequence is CAIRPTSGDNEQFF.

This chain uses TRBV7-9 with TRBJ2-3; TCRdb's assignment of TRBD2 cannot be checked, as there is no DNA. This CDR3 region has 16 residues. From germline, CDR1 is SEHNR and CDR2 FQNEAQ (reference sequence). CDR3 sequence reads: CASSKTGTSSTDTQYF.

The CDR3 is CASSLATGTGDSPLHF. The gene calls are TRBV5-1 and TRBJ1-6; checking the TCRdb D call of TRBD1 is not possible without DNA. Germline loops: CDR1 SGHRS, CDR2 YFSETQ. This CDR3 has 16 amino acids.

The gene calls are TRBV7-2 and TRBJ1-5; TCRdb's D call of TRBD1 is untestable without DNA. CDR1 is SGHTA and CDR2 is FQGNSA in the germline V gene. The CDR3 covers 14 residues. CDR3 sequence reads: CASTQRGTNQPQHF.

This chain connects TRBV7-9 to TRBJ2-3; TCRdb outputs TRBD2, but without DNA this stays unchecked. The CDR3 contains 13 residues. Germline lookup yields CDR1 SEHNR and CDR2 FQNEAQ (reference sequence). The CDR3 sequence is CASSISGRDTQYF.

CDR3 amino acids: CASEGRRGTEAFF. The rearrangement uses TRBV6-5 and TRBJ1-1; absent DNA, TCRdb's TRBD1 call cannot be checked. The germline V gene encodes CDR1 MNHEY and CDR2 SVGAGI. The CDR3 spans 13 residues.